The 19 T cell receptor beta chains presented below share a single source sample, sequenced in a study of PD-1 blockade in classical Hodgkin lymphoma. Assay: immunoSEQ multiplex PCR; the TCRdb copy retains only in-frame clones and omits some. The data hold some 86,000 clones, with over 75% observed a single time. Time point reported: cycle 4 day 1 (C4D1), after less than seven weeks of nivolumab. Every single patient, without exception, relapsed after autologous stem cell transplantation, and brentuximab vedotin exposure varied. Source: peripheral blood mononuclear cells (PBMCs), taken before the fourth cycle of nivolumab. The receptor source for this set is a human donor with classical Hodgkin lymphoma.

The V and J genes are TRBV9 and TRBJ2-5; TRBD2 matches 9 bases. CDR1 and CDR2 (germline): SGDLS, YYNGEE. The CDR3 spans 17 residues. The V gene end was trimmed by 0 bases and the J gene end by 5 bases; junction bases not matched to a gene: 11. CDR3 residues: CASSVGIGGLALETQYF. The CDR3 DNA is TGTGCCAGCAGCGTAGGCATCGGGGGACTAGCATTGGAGACCCAGTACTTC.

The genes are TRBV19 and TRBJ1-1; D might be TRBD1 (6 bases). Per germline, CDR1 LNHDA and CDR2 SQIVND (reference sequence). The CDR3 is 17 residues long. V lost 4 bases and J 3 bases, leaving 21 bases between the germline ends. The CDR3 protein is CASSTALGTAGDTEAFF. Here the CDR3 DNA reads TGTGCCAGTAGTACAGCCCTTGGGACTGCAGGGGACACTGAAGCTTTCTTT.

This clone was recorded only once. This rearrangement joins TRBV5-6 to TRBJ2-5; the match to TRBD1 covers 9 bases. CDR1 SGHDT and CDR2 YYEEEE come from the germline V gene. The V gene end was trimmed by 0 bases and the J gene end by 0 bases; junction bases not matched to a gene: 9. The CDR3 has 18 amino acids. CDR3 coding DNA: TGTGCCAGCAGCTTGGATCTTACAGGGGGCGTGTACCAAGAGACCCAGTACTTC. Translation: CASSLDLTGGVYQETQYF.

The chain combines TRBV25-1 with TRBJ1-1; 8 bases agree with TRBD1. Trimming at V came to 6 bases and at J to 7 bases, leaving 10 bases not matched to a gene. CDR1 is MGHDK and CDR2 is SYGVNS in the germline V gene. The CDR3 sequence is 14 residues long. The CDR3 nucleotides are TGTGCCAGCAGAGGACAGGGCCGTGCCCTTGAAGCTTTCTTT. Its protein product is CASRGQGRALEAFF. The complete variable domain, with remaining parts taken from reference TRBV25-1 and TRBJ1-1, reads EADIYQTPRYLVIGTGKKITLECSQTMGHDKMYWYQQDPGMELHLIHYSYGVNSTEKGDLSSESTVSRIRTEHFPLTLESARPSHTSQYLCASRGQGRALEAFFGQGTRLTVV.

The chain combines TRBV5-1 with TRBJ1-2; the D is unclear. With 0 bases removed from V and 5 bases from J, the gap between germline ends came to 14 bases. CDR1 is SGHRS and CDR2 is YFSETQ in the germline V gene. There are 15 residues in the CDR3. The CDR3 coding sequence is TGCGCCAGCAGCTTGGTGCCGTGGGGAGCATATGGCTACACCTTC. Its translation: CASSLVPWGAYGYTF.

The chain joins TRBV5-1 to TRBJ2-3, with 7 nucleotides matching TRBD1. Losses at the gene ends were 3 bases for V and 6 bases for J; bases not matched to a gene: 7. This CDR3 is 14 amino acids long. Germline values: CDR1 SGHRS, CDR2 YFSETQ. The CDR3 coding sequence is TGCGCCAGCAGCTGGGACAGAGAGGTGGATACGCAGTATTTT. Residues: CASSWDREVDTQYF.

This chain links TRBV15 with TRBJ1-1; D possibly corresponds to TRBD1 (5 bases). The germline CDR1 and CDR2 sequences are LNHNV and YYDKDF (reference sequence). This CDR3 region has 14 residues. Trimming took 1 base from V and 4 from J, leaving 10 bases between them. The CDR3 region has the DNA TGTGCCACCAGCAGAGGGGGGGGTCGCACTGAAGCTTTCTTT. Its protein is CATSRGGGRTEAFF.

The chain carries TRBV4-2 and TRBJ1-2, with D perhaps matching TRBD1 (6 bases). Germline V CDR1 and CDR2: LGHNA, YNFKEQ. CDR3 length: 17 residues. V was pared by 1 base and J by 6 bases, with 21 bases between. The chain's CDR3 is CASSQALGQSQRNGYTF. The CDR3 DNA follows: TGTGCCAGCAGCCAAGCCCTCGGACAGAGCCAAAGGAATGGCTACACCTTC.

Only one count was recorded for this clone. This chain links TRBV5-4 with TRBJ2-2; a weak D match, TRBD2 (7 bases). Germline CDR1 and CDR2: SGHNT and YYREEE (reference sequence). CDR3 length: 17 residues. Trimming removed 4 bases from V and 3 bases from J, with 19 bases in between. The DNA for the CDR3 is TGTGCCAGCAGCCCTAAATCAGGGAGGGGGGACACCGGGGAGCTGTTTTTT. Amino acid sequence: CASSPKSGRGDTGELFF.

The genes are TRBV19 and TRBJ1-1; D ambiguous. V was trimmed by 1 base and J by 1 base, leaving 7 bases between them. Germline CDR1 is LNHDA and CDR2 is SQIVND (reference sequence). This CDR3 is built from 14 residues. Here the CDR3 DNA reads TGTGCCAGTAGTATAGTCGTCCGGAACACTGAAGCTTTCTTT. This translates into CASSIVVRNTEAFF.

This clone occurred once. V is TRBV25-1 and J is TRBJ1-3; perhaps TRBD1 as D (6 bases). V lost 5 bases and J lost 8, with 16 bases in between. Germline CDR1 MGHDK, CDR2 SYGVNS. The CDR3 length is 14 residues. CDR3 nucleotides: TGTGCCAGCAGTTCCCTCGTGGGGGCGGACACCATATATTTT. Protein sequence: CASSSLVGADTIYF.

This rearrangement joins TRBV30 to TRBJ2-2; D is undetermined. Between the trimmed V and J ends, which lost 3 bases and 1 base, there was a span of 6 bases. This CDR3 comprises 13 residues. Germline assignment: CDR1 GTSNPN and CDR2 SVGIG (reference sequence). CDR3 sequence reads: CAWRQMNTGELFF. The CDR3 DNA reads TGTGCCTGGAGGCAGATGAACACCGGGGAGCTGTTTTTT. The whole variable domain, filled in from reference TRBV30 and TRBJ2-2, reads SQTIHQWPATLVQPVGSPLSLECTVEGTSNPNLYWYRQAAGRGLQLLFYSVGIGQISSEVPQNLSASRPQDRQFILSSKKLLLSDSGFYLCAWRQMNTGELFFGEGSRLTVL.

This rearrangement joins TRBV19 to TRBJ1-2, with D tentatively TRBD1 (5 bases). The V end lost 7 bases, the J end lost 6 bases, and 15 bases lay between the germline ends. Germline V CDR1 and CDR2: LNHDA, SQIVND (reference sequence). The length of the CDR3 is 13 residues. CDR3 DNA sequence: TGTGCCAGTATGGATCGGACATGGGATGGCTACACCTTC. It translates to CASMDRTWDGYTF.

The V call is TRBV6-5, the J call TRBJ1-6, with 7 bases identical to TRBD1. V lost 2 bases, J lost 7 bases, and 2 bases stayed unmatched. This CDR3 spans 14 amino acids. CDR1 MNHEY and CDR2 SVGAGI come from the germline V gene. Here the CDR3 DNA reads TGTGCCAGCAGTTACGGGACAGAGAATTCACCCCTCCACTTT. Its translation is CASSYGTENSPLHF.

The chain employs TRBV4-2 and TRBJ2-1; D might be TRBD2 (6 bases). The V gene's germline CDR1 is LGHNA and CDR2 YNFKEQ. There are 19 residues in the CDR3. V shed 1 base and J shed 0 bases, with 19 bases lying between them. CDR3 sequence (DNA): TGTGCCAGCAGCCAAGGGTTGGGTAGCGGAATTAGCTCCTACAATGAGCAGTTCTTC. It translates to CASSQGLGSGISSYNEQFF.

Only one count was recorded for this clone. CDR3 sequence: CASSQKWKPYEQYF. As DNA, the CDR3 is TGTGCCAGCAGCCAAAAATGGAAACCCTACGAGCAGTACTTC. J is TRBJ2-7 and V is TRBV14; D not resolved. Trimming stripped 2 bases from V and 2 bases from J, with 10 bases between. Germline CDR1 SGHDN, CDR2 FVKESK. CDR3 length equals 14 residues.

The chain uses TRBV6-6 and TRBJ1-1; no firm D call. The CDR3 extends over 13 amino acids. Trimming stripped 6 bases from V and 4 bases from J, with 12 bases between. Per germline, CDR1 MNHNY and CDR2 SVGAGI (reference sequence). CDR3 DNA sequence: TGTGCCAGCAGACTATCAGTTTTCACTGAAGCTTTCTTT. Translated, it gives CASRLSVFTEAFF.

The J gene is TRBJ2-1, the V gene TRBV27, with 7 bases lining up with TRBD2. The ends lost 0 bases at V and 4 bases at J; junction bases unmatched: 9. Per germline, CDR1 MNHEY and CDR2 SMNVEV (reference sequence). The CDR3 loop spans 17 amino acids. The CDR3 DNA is TGTGCCAGCAGTTTATCTGGTCCCGGACTAGGGTACAATGAGCAGTTCTTC. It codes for CASSLSGPGLGYNEQFF.

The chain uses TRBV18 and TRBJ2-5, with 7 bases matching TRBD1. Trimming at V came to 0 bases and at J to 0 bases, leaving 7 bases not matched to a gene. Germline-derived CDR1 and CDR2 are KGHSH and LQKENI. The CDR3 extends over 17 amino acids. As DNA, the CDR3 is TGTGCCAGCTCACCACCGAGGGGACAGCGGTACCAAGAGACCCAGTACTTC. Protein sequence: CASSPPRGQRYQETQYF.